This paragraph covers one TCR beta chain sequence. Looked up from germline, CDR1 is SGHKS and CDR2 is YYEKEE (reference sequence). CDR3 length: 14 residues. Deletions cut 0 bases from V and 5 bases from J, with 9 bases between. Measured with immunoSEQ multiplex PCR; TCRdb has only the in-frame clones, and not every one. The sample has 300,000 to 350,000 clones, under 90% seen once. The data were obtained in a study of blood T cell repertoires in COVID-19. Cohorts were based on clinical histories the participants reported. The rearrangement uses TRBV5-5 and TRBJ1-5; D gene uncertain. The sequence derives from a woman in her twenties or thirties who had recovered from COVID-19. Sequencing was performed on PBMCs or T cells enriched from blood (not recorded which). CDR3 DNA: TGTGCCAGCAGCTTGGCCTTCGGAGATCAGCCCCAGCATTTT. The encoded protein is CASSLAFGDQPQHF.